Listed here are 17 T cell receptor beta chains from one sample, sequenced in a study of cytomegalovirus exposure and HLA in healthy donors. Assay: immunoSEQ multiplex PCR; the TCRdb copy retains only in-frame clones and omits some. The sample includes 150,000 or so clones, around 89% of them seen just once. Sequencing used PBMCs. The receptors come from a woman under 40 in good health and CMV-seropositive.

The chain recombines TRBV19 with TRBJ1-1; D not resolved. The length of the CDR3 is 12 residues. Germline CDR1 is LNHDA and CDR2 is SQIVND (reference sequence). Trimming pared 3 bases from V and 7 bases from J, leaving 9 bases between. The CDR3 here is CASSIGQSEAFF. CDR3 bases: TGTGCCAGTAGTATTGGGCAGAGTGAAGCTTTCTTT.

This chain connects TRBV2 to TRBJ2-1; 9 bases agree with TRBD1. Germline V gives CDR1 SNHLY, CDR2 FYNNEI. The CDR3 spans 16 residues. V lost 2 bases, J lost 6 bases, and 8 bases stayed unmatched. CDR3 sequence: CASSETPGQGSNEQFF. The CDR3 DNA follows: TGTGCCAGCAGTGAAACCCCGGGACAGGGTTCCAATGAGCAGTTCTTC. Filled out from reference TRBV2 and TRBJ2-1, the complete variable domain reads EPEVTQTPSHQVTQMGQEVILRCVPISNHLYFYWYRQILGQKVEFLVSFYNNEISEKSEIFDDQFSVERPDGSNFTLKIRSTKLEDSAMYFCASSETPGQGSNEQFFGPGTRLTVL.

The chain is built from TRBV7-6 and TRBJ2-7; D is uncertain. The V gene lost 0 bases and the J gene lost 5 bases, with 5 bases spanning the gap. Germline V gives CDR1 SGHVS, CDR2 FNYEAQ. This CDR3 is built from 12 residues. The CDR3 spells CASSLAENEQYF. The DNA for the CDR3 is TGTGCCAGCAGCTTAGCGGAGAACGAGCAGTACTTC.

The rearrangement joins TRBV28 to TRBJ2-3; perhaps TRBD2 as D (6 bases). Germline CDR1 is MDHEN and CDR2 is SYDVKM. Trimming took 4 bases from V and 8 from J, leaving 16 bases between them. This CDR3 has 14 amino acids. In DNA form, the CDR3 reads TGTGCCAGCAGTTGGGCTCAGGGACTCGGTACGCAGTATTTT. Protein product: CASSWAQGLGTQYF.

The V gene is TRBV7-9, the J gene TRBJ2-5; 8 bases agree with TRBD2. Germline CDR1 is SEHNR and CDR2 is FQNEAQ (reference sequence). The CDR3 is made up of 16 amino acids. J lost 5 bases, V lost 4 bases, and 12 bases had no gene match. The CDR3 reads CASSSGGLAGWETQYF. In DNA form, the CDR3 reads TGTGCCAGCAGCTCCGGTGGGCTAGCGGGCTGGGAGACCCAGTACTTC.

Regarding this clone: Additional DNA sequences in this sample encode the identical CDR3. The CDR3 reads CASSLGQGYNEQFF. The CDR3 DNA follows: TGCGCCAGCAGCTTAGGGCAGGGCTACAATGAGCAGTTCTTC. The rearrangement joins TRBV5-1 to TRBJ2-1, with D perhaps matching TRBD1 (5 bases). Germline V gene sequence: CDR1 SGHRS, CDR2 YFSETQ. The CDR3 loop spans 14 amino acids. Trimming removed 2 bases from V and 3 bases from J, with 9 bases in between.

The gene calls are TRBV7-9 and TRBJ1-2; D remains unclear. The CDR3 is 14 residues long. V lost 3 bases and J lost 5, with 13 bases in between. CDR1 SEHNR and CDR2 FQNEAQ come from the germline V gene (reference sequence). The CDR3 DNA follows: TGTGCCAGCAGCTTCAGCGCACGGGGTTATGGCTACACCTTC. Its translation: CASSFSARGYGYTF.

The rearrangement uses TRBV18 and TRBJ2-7; D gene unclear. Germline values: CDR1 KGHSH, CDR2 LQKENI. V shed 6 bases and J shed 2 bases, with 8 bases lying between them. This CDR3 comprises 12 residues. CDR3 nucleotide sequence: TGTGCCAGCTCCACCCAGACCTACGAGCAGTACTTC. As protein: CASSTQTYEQYF.

V is TRBV6-5 and J is TRBJ2-7; the match to TRBD1 covers 7 bases. After removal of 0 bases from V and 2 bases from J, the junction contained 1 base not matched to a gene. The CDR3 loop spans 14 amino acids. The germline gives CDR1 MNHEY, CDR2 SVGAGI. CDR3: CASSYSQGAYEQYF. CDR3 in DNA: TGTGCCAGCAGTTACTCCCAGGGGGCCTACGAGCAGTACTTC.

The chain links TRBV5-8 to TRBJ2-6; 8 nucleotides line up with TRBD1. The V segment lost 4 bases and the J segment 4 bases; nucleotides outside the gene matches: 7. CDR1 and CDR2 from the germline V gene are SGHTS and YDEGEE. CDR3 length: 16 amino acids. The CDR3 nucleotides are TGTGCCAGCAGCGGTCGACAGGGGCTCGGGGCCAACGTCCTGACTTTC. Translated, it gives CASSGRQGLGANVLTF.

This sequence joins TRBV9 and TRBJ1-4, with a weak D call TRBD1 (6 bases). Trimming stripped 4 bases from V and 4 bases from J, with 14 bases between. Germline V gene data show CDR1 as SGDLS and CDR2 as YYNGEE. The CDR3 length is 15 residues. The CDR3 reads CASSLTGTGNEKLFF. The CDR3 DNA sequence: TGTGCCAGCAGCTTAACAGGGACGGGTAATGAAAAACTGTTTTTT.

Only one count was recorded for this clone. The chain joins TRBV5-1 to TRBJ2-7; D is undetermined. Trimming took off 4 bases at V and 0 bases at J, with 11 bases between the two ends. Germline V gene sequence: CDR1 SGHRS, CDR2 YFSETQ. The CDR3 consists of 14 residues. In DNA form, the CDR3 reads TGCGCCAGCAGCCCCTATGAGGCCTCCTACGAGCAGTACTTC. This gives the protein CASSPYEASYEQYF.

This sequence joins TRBV5-1 and TRBJ2-7, with 14 bases identical to TRBD2. V shed 8 bases, J shed 6 bases, and the junction held 7 bases outside the gene matches. The germline gives CDR1 SGHRS, CDR2 YFSETQ. This CDR3 is built from 14 residues. CDR3 protein: CASAGLAGVGEQYF. DNA of the CDR3: TGCGCCAGTGCGGGACTAGCGGGAGTGGGCGAGCAGTACTTC.

V gene TRBV29-1 combines with J gene TRBJ1-2; no definite D call. The CDR3 length is 13 residues. Germline CDR1 and CDR2: SQVTM and ANQGSEA. Trimming took 4 bases from V and 6 from J, leaving 15 bases between them. CDR3 region: CSVGPDRRNGYTF. DNA of the CDR3: TGCAGCGTTGGCCCGGATAGGAGGAATGGCTACACCTTC.

V usage is TRBV7-8 and J usage is TRBJ2-2, with 9 bases lining up with TRBD1. Germline V gene sequence: CDR1 SGHVS, CDR2 FQNEAQ. The V gene end was trimmed by 5 bases and the J gene end by 5 bases; junction bases not matched to a gene: 9. This CDR3 region has 16 residues. Here the CDR3 reads CASSPRGTGSTGELFF. As DNA, the CDR3 is TGTGCCAGCAGCCCCAGGGGGACAGGGTCTACCGGGGAGCTGTTTTTT.

The V and J genes are TRBV27 and TRBJ2-1; 9 bases match TRBD1. After removal of 5 bases from V and 4 bases from J, the junction contained 6 bases not matched to a gene. The germline V gene has CDR1 MNHEY and CDR2 SMNVEV (reference sequence). The CDR3 length is 15 residues. The CDR3 bases are TGTGCCAGCAGTCATTACGGACAGGGGTACAATGAGCAGTTCTTC. The encoded protein is CASSHYGQGYNEQFF.

This sequence joins TRBV28 and TRBJ2-7; TRBD1 agrees at 7 bases. The CDR3 totals 16 residues. Unmatched junction bases numbered 13, after V lost 1 base and J lost 7 bases. Germline CDR1 MDHEN, CDR2 SYDVKM. Here the CDR3 DNA reads TGTGCCAGCAGTTTATTAGACGCCAGGGGGAAGGGTGAGCAGTACTTC. It codes for CASSLLDARGKGEQYF.